These T cell receptor beta chains were read from a single sample in a study of OX40 agonist ivuxolimab in advanced cancers. Libraries were prepared by immunoSEQ multiplex PCR; TCRdb keeps only in-frame clonotypes and omits some of them. Of more than 60,000 clones detected, roughly 87% appear once; the ten largest clones hold 0.66%. The specimen comprised CD4+ or CD8+ T cells sorted from blood, sampled in a trial of the OX40 agonist ivuxolimab. These receptors were obtained from an adult with an advanced solid tumor such as melanoma, head and neck, liver or kidney cancer. Both conserved end residues are part of each CDR3. A D gene is named only where the DNA matches it firmly. Clone size, where shown, is once, few, many, or a class for clones that have expanded.

CDR3,DNA,D,J,V,size
CAISERLAGDNEQFF,TGTGCCATCAGTGAGAGGCTAGCGGGGGACAATGAGCAGTTCTTC,TRBD2,TRBJ2-1,TRBV10-3,.
CSVGRGGETQYF,TGCAGCGTTGGCAGGGGGGGAGAGACCCAGTACTTC,.,TRBJ2-5,TRBV29-1,.
CAWRRVTYNEQFF,TGTGCCTGGAGAAGGGTAACTTACAATGAGCAGTTCTTC,.,TRBJ2-1,TRBV30,.
CASSRQGRGQETQYF,TGTGCCAGCTCACGTCAGGGGCGAGGGCAAGAGACCCAGTACTTC,.,TRBJ2-5,TRBV18,.
CASSGRGQMTDTQYF,TGTGCCAGCAGCGGCAGGGGGCAAATGACAGATACGCAGTATTTT,TRBD1,TRBJ2-3,TRBV9,.
CASRATELKNIQYF,TGTGCCAGTAGGGCGACAGAGCTGAAAAACATTCAGTACTTC,.,TRBJ2-4,TRBV19,.
CASSSDRDSYNSPLHF,TGTGCCAGCAGCTCCGACAGGGACTCGTATAATTCACCCCTCCACTTT,TRBD1,TRBJ1-6,TRBV7-7,.
CASSSRARWNTEAFF,TGTGCCAGCTCCTCCAGGGCAAGGTGGAACACTGAAGCTTTCTTT,.,TRBJ1-1,TRBV18,once
CASSLTPGTDTQYF,TGTGCCAGCAGCTTAACGCCCGGCACAGATACGCAGTATTTT,.,TRBJ2-3,TRBV7-3,.
CASSQGLGHETQYF,TGCGCCAGCAGCCAAGGCCTGGGGCACGAGACCCAGTACTTC,.,TRBJ2-5,TRBV4-3,.
CASSLSPGGLTEAFF,TGCGCCAGCAGCTTGTCGCCCGGGGGCTTAACTGAAGCTTTCTTT,.,TRBJ1-1,TRBV5-1,.
CASSYSAGLGEKLFF,TGTGCCAGCAGTTACTCGGCGGGACTGGGTGAAAAACTGTTTTTT,.,TRBJ1-4,TRBV6-6,once
CASSGGQSLSYEQYF,TGTGCCAGCAGTGGGGGACAGAGTCTTTCCTACGAGCAGTACTTC,TRBD1,TRBJ2-7,TRBV6-1,.
CASSLAERRRGRINEQFF,TGCGCCAGCAGCTTGGCCGAAAGGCGGAGGGGGCGCATCAATGAGCAGTTCTTC,.,TRBJ2-1,TRBV5-1,.
CASSFRGLETQYF,TGTGCCAGCAGCTTCCGGGGATTAGAGACCCAGTACTTC,.,TRBJ2-5,TRBV13,.